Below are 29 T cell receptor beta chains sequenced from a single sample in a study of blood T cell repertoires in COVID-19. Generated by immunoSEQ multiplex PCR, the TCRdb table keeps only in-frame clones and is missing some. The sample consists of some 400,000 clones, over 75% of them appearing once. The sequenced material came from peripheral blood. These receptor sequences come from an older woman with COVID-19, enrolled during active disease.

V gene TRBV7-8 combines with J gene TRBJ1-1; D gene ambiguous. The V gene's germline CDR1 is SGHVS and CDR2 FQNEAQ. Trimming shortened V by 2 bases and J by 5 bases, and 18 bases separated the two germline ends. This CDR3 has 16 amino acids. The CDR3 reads CASSLFLEVAKTEAFF. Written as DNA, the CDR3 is TGTGCCAGCAGCTTATTCCTAGAGGTGGCGAAGACTGAAGCTTTCTTT.

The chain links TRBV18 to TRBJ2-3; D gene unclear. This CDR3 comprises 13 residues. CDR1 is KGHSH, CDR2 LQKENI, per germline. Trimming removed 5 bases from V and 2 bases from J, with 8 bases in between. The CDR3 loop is CASSYGFTDTQYF. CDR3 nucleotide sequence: TGTGCCAGCTCATACGGGTTCACAGATACGCAGTATTTT. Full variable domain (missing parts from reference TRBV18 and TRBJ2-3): NAGVMQNPRHLVRRRGQEARLRCSPMKGHSHVYWYRQLPEEGLKFMVYLQKENIIDESGMPKERFSAEFPKEGPSILRIQQVVRGDSAAYFCASSYGFTDTQYFGPGTRLTVL.

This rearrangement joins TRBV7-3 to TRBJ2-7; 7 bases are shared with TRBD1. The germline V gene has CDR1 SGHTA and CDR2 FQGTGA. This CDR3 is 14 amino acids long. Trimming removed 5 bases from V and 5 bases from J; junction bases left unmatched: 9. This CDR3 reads CASSPRGTRDEQYF. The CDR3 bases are TGTGCCAGCAGCCCCAGGGGGACCCGCGACGAGCAGTACTTC.

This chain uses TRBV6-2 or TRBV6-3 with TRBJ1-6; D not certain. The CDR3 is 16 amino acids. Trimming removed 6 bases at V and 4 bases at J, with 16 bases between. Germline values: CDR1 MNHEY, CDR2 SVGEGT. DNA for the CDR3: TGTGCCAGCAGCCTACATGAAGGGAGGTATAATTCACCCCTCCACTTT. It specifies CASSLHEGRYNSPLHF.

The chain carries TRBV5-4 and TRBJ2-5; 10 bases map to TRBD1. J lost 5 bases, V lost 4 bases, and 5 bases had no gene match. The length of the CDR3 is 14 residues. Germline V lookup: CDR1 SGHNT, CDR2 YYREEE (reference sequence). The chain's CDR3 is CASSQTGGEETQYF. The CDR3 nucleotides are TGTGCCAGCAGCCAGACAGGGGGCGAGGAGACCCAGTACTTC. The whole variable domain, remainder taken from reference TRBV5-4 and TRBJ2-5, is ETGVTQSPTHLIKTRGQQVTLRCSSQSGHNTVSWYQQALGQGPQFIFQYYREEENGRGNFPPRFSGLQFPNYSSELNVNALELDDSALYLCASSQTGGEETQYFGPGTRLLVL.

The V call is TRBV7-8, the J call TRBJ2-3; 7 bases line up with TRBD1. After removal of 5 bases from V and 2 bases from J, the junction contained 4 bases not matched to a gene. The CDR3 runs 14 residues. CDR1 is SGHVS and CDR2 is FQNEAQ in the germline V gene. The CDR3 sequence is CASSEGQATDTQYF. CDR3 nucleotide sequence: TGTGCCAGCAGCGAAGGACAGGCCACAGATACGCAGTATTTT.

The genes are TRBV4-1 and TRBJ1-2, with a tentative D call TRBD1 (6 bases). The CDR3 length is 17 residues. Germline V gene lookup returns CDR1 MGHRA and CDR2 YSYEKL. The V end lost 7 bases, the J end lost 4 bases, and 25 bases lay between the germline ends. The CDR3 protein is CASTPTPGGRLGYGYTF. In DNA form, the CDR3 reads TGCGCCAGCACCCCTACCCCGGGGGGGCGATTGGGCTATGGCTACACCTTC.

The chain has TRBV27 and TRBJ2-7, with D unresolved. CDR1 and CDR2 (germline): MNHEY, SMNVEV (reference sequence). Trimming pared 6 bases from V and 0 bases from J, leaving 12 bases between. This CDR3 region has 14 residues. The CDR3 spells CASSSLMSSYEQYF. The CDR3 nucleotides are TGTGCCAGCAGCTCACTCATGAGCTCCTACGAGCAGTACTTC.

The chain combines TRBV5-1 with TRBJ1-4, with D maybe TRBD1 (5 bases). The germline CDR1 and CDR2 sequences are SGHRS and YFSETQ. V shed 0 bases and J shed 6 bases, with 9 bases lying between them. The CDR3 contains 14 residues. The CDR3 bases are TGCGCCAGCAGCTTGGCTAGGGGTGATGAAAAACTGTTTTTT. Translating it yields CASSLARGDEKLFF.

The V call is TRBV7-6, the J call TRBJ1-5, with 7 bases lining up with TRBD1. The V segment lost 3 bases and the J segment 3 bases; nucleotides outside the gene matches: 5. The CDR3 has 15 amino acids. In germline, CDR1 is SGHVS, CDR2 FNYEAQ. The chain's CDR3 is CASSFSGGPNQPQHF. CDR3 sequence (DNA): TGTGCCAGCAGCTTCTCAGGGGGTCCCAATCAGCCCCAGCATTTT.

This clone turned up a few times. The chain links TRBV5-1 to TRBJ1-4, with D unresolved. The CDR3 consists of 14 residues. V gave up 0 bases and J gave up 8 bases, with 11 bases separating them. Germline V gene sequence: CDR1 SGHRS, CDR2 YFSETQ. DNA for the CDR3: TGCGCCAGCAGCTTGGGGTCGGGGAGGGAAAAACTGTTTTTT. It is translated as CASSLGSGREKLFF.

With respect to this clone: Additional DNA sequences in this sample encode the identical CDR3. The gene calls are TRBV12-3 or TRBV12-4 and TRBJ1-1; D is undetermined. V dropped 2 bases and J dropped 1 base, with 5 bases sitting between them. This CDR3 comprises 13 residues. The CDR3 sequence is CASSLRGNTEAFF. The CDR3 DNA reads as TGTGCCAGCAGTTTACGGGGGAACACTGAAGCTTTCTTT.

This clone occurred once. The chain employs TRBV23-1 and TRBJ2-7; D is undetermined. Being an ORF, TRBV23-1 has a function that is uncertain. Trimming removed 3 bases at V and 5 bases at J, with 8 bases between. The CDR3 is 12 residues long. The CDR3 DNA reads TGCGCCAGCAGTCACATAGCCGACGAGCAGTACTTC. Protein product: CASSHIADEQYF.

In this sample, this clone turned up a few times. CDR3 in DNA: TGTGCCAGCAGCGGACAGCTGAACACTGAAGCTTTCTTT. Translated, it gives CASSGQLNTEAFF. This chain links TRBV12-3 or TRBV12-4 with TRBJ1-1; a possible D gene is TRBD1 (6 bases). V shed 6 bases and J shed 0 bases, with 8 bases lying between them. This CDR3 region has 13 residues.

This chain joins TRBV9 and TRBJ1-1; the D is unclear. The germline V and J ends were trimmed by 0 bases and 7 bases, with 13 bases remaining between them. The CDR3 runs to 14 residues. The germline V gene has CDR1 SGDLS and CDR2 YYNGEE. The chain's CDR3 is CASSVGEGGGEAFF. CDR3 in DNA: TGTGCCAGCAGCGTAGGGGAGGGCGGAGGTGAAGCTTTCTTT.

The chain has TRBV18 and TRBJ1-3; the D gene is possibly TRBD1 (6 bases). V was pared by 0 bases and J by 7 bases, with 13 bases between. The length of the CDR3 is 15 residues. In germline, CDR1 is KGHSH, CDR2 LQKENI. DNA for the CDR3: TGTGCCAGCTCACCACCGGTGACAGGCGGGAACACCATATATTTT. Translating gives CASSPPVTGGNTIYF.

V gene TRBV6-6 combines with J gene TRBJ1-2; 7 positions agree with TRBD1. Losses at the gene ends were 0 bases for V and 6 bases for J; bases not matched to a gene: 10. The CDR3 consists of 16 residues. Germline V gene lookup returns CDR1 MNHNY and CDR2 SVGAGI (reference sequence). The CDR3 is CASSYSDPRQGDGYTF. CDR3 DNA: TGTGCCAGCAGTTACTCTGATCCGAGACAGGGAGATGGCTACACCTTC.

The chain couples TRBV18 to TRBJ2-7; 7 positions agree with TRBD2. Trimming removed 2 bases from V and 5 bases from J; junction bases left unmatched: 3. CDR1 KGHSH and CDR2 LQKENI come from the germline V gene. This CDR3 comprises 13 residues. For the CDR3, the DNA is TGTGCCAGCTCACCAGGGAGGGACCACGAGCAGTACTTC. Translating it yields CASSPGRDHEQYF. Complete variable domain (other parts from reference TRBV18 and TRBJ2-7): NAGVMQNPRHLVRRRGQEARLRCSPMKGHSHVYWYRQLPEEGLKFMVYLQKENIIDESGMPKERFSAEFPKEGPSILRIQQVVRGDSAAYFCASSPGRDHEQYFGPGTRLTVT.

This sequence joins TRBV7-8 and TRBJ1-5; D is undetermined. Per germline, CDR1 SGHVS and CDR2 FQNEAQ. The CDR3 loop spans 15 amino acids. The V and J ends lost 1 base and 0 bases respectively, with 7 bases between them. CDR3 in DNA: TGTGCCAGCAGCTTAGAGAGGCTTAGCAATCAGCCCCAGCATTTT. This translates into CASSLERLSNQPQHF.

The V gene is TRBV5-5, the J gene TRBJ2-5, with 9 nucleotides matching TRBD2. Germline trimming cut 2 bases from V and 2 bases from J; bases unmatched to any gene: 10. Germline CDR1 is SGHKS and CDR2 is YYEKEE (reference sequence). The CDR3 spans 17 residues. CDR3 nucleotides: TGTGCCAGCAGCTTTACGCCGTCGCGGGGGGGACAAGAGACCCAGTACTTC. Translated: CASSFTPSRGGQETQYF.

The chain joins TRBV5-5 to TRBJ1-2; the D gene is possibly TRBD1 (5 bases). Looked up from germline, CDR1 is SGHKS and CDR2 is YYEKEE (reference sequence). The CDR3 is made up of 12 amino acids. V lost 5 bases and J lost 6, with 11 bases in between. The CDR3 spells CASRWGEHGYTF. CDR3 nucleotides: TGTGCCAGCAGGTGGGGGGAGCATGGCTACACCTTC.

In nucleotides, the CDR3 is TGTGCCAGCAGTTCCCCCCCGTCGATGGGGGCCGTCACAGATACGCAGTATTTT. This sequence encodes CASSSPPSMGAVTDTQYF. The rearrangement uses TRBV6-2 or TRBV6-3 and TRBJ2-3; a weak D match, TRBD1 (6 bases). V lost 4 bases and J lost 2, with 22 bases in between. The CDR3 runs 18 residues. Germline CDR1 MNHEY, CDR2 SVGEGT.

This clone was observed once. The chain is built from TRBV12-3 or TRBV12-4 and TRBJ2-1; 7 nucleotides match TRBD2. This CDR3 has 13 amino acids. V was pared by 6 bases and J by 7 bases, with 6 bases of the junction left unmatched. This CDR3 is CASRSGAGNEQFF. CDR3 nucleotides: TGTGCCAGCAGAAGCGGGGCGGGAAATGAGCAGTTCTTC.

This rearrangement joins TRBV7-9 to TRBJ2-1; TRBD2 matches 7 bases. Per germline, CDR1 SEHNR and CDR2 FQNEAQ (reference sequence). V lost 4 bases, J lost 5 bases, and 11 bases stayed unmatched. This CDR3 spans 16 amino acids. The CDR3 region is CASSSVTGLLNNEQFF. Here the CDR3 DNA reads TGTGCCAGCAGCTCAGTAACGGGACTACTTAACAATGAGCAGTTCTTC.

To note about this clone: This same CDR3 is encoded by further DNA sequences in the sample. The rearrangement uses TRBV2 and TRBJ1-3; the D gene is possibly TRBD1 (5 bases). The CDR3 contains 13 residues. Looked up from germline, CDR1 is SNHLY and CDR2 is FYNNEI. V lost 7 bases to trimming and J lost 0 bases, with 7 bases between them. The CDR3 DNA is TGTGCCAGCACGGGGGGCTCTGGAAACACCATATATTTT. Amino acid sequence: CASTGGSGNTIYF.

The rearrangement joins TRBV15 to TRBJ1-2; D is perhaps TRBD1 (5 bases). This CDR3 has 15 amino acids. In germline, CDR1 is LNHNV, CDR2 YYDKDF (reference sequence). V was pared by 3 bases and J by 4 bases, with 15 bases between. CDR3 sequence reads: CATSSASGGFYGYTF. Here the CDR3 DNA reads TGTGCCACCAGCAGTGCCTCCGGGGGTTTCTATGGCTACACCTTC.

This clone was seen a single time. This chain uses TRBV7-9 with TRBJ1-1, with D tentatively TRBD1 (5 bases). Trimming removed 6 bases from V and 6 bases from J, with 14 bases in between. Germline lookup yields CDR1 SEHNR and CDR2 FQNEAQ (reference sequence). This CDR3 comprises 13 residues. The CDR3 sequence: CASRLEGPAEAFF. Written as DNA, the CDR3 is TGTGCCAGCAGGTTGGAGGGGCCGGCTGAAGCTTTCTTT.

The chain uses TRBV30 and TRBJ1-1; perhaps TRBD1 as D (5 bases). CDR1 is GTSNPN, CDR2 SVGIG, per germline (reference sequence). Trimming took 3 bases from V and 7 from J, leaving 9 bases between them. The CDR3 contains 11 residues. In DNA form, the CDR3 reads TGTGCCTGGAGATGGGGGGTTGAAGCTTTCTTT. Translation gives CAWRWGVEAFF. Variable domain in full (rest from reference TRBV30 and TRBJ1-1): SQTIHQWPATLVQPVGSPLSLECTVEGTSNPNLYWYRQAAGRGLQLLFYSVGIGQISSEVPQNLSASRPQDRQFILSSKKLLLSDSGFYLCAWRWGVEAFFGQGTRLTVV.

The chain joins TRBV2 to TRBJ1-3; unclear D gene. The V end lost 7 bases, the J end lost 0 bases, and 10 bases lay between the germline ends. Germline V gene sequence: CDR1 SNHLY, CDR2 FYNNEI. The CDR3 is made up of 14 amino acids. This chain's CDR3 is CASTSYGSGNTIYF. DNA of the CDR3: TGTGCCAGCACGTCATACGGCTCTGGAAACACCATATATTTT.